One T cell receptor (beta chain) is described in this entry. Genomic DNA of every subset was divided equally among multiple immunoSEQ plates. Here immunoSEQ multiplex PCR was the method, and the copy in TCRdb shows in-frame clones only, minus some. The sample lists roughly 1,100,000 clones, approximately 70% seen once, with approximately 1.5% in the top ten. The sample originates from a study of shared clonotypes between healthy human individuals. About the research overall: The study enrolled a couple of women and a few men aged 18 to 49. Per donor, three plates held CD4 naive cells, three held CD4 memory, two held CD8 naive and one held CD8 memory.

Germline V CDR1 and CDR2: MDHEN, SYDVKM. The CDR3 spans 14 residues. V was cut by 0 bases and J by 2 bases, with 7 bases left in between. The receptor's source is a man aged 18 to 30 in good health. The material sequenced was memory CD4+ T cells sorted from blood. Subset reported: CD45RA-negative fraction. The chain carries TRBV28 and TRBJ1-1; D unclear. CDR3 protein: CASSLWRENTEAFF. CDR3 nucleotide sequence: TGTGCCAGCAGTTTATGGCGGGAAAACACTGAAGCTTTCTTT.